Presented here are 20 T cell receptor beta chains from one specimen sequenced in a study of CD4 T cells in relation to SARS-CoV-2 and coronaviruses. Sequencing was performed with immunoSEQ multiplex PCR; in TCRdb, only in-frame clones are kept and a portion is missing. This repertoire shows under 25,000 clones, around three quarters found once; its top ten account for around 13%. Unexposed donor CD4+ T cells date from about 2011-2018, before the COVID-19 pandemic. The cells were cultured for 10 days before CD4+ T cells were isolated. These TCRs are of unknown antigen specificity. Input material: CD4+ T cells from PBMCs, cultured in vitro. These receptors were taken from a human donor in good health.

V and J are TRBV12-5 and TRBJ2-1; 9 nucleotides match TRBD2. The CDR3 has 17 residues. Looked up from germline, CDR1 is LGHNT and CDR2 is FRNRAP. The ends lost 2 bases at V and 7 bases at J; junction bases unmatched: 12. This CDR3 is CASGLPPTGTSWNEQFF. Here the CDR3 DNA reads TGTGCTAGTGGTTTGCCCCCTACGGGGACTAGCTGGAATGAGCAGTTCTTC.

In this sample, this clone turned up once. V usage is TRBV14 and J usage is TRBJ2-4; TRBD2 might be the D (6 bases). This CDR3 is built from 15 residues. Trimming stripped 4 bases from V and 2 bases from J, with 12 bases between. Germline CDR1 is SGHDN and CDR2 is FVKESK. The CDR3 sequence is CASSLQGLSKNIQYF. As DNA, the CDR3 is TGTGCCAGCAGCCTCCAGGGACTTTCCAAAAACATTCAGTACTTC.

The DNA of the CDR3 is TGTGCCAGCAGCTTTAGACCCGCCAGGGCCTACGAGCAGTACTTC. It translates to CASSFRPARAYEQYF. The chain uses TRBV5-5 and TRBJ2-7; a weak D match, TRBD1 (5 bases). The V gene lost 2 bases and the J gene lost 2 bases, with 14 bases spanning the gap. This CDR3 has 15 amino acids. Germline values: CDR1 SGHKS, CDR2 YYEKEE (reference sequence).

The chain joins TRBV10-3 to TRBJ2-1, with 10 bases aligning to TRBD2. The CDR3 spans 18 residues. Germline lookup yields CDR1 ENHRY and CDR2 SYGVKD. V shed 6 bases, J shed 8 bases, and the junction held 19 bases outside the gene matches. CDR3 protein: CAIRDPIREALAGDEQFF. As DNA, the CDR3 is TGTGCCATCAGAGACCCCATCAGAGAGGCGCTAGCGGGGGATGAGCAGTTCTTC.

The rearrangement uses TRBV14 and TRBJ2-7; 8 nucleotides line up with TRBD2. Germline assignment: CDR1 SGHDN and CDR2 FVKESK. With V trimmed by 1 base and J by 7 bases, 9 bases remained unmatched. CDR3 size: 15 residues. CDR3 sequence: CASSQGRPGGREQYF. The CDR3 bases are TGTGCCAGCAGCCAAGGGAGGCCGGGAGGGAGGGAGCAGTACTTC.

This clone was observed a handful of times. The V gene is TRBV7-9, the J gene TRBJ2-7; D is perhaps TRBD2 (6 bases). Germline V gene sequence: CDR1 SEHNR, CDR2 FQNEAQ (reference sequence). This CDR3 contains 13 residues. Trimming removed 1 base at V and 2 bases at J, with 6 bases between. In DNA form, the CDR3 reads TGTGCCAGCAGCTTAGGGACTACCTACGAGCAGTACTTC. Amino acid sequence: CASSLGTTYEQYF.

The chain employs TRBV10-3 and TRBJ1-5, with D unclear. This CDR3 region has 15 residues. V lost 0 bases and J lost 3, with 9 bases in between. Germline V gene data show CDR1 as ENHRY and CDR2 as SYGVKD. CDR3 protein: CAISESVGDNQPQHF. CDR3 bases: TGTGCCATCAGTGAGTCGGTAGGCGACAATCAGCCCCAGCATTTT.

The rearrangement links TRBV7-7 to TRBJ2-3; no definite D call. Germline V gene lookup returns CDR1 SSHAT and CDR2 FNYEAQ (reference sequence). Trimming shortened V by 4 bases and J by 0 bases, and 5 bases separated the two germline ends. This CDR3 has 13 residues. CDR3 in DNA: TGTGCCAGCAGCTCTCAGAGCACAGATACGCAGTATTTT. Protein sequence: CASSSQSTDTQYF.

V usage is TRBV7-9 and J usage is TRBJ1-1; D remains ambiguous. The V gene lost 3 bases and the J gene lost 3 bases, with 5 bases spanning the gap. The CDR3 length is 12 residues. The germline gives CDR1 SEHNR, CDR2 FQNEAQ (reference sequence). CDR3 DNA sequence: TGTGCCAGCAGCTTTGACGACACTGAAGCTTTCTTT. Protein: CASSFDDTEAFF. Filled out from reference TRBV7-9 and TRBJ1-1, the complete variable domain reads DTGVSQNPRHKITKRGQNVTFRCDPISEHNRLYWYRQTLGQGPEFLTYFQNEAQLEKSRLLSDRFSAERPKGSFSTLEIQRTEQGDSAMYLCASSFDDTEAFFGQGTRLTVV.

The V and J genes are TRBV30 and TRBJ2-7; possible D gene TRBD1, 6 bases. The germline V and J ends were trimmed by 5 bases and 6 bases, with 23 bases remaining between them. Germline V gene data show CDR1 as GTSNPN and CDR2 as SVGIG (reference sequence). The CDR3 has 15 amino acids. For the CDR3, the DNA is TGTGCCTGGGGGGGTAAAACAGGGATTGGACCCGAGCAGTACTTC. Residues: CAWGGKTGIGPEQYF. Variable domain in full (rest from reference TRBV30 and TRBJ2-7): SQTIHQWPATLVQPVGSPLSLECTVEGTSNPNLYWYRQAAGRGLQLLFYSVGIGQISSEVPQNLSASRPQDRQFILSSKKLLLSDSGFYLCAWGGKTGIGPEQYFGPGTRLTVT.

The rearrangement uses TRBV7-9 and TRBJ1-4; weak D call: TRBD1 (5 bases). The CDR3 has 13 amino acids. CDR1 is SEHNR and CDR2 is FQNEAQ in the germline V gene (reference sequence). Trimming stripped 5 bases from V and 7 bases from J, with 11 bases between. The CDR3 sequence is CASSGWDAEKLFF. In nucleotides, the CDR3 is TGTGCCAGCAGCGGCTGGGACGCTGAAAAACTGTTTTTT.

The V and J genes are TRBV18 and TRBJ1-5; weak D call: TRBD1 (6 bases). CDR1 and CDR2 from the germline V gene are KGHSH and LQKENI. V lost 3 bases and J 3 bases, leaving 12 bases between the germline ends. The CDR3 consists of 15 residues. The CDR3 coding sequence is TGTGCCAGCTCACCCGGACAGCTACCCAATCAGCCCCAGCATTTT. Translation gives CASSPGQLPNQPQHF.

This sequence joins TRBV5-1 and TRBJ1-1; TRBD1 might be the D (6 bases). The CDR3 consists of 16 residues. V gave up 0 bases and J gave up 6 bases, with 18 bases separating them. Germline V gene data show CDR1 as SGHRS and CDR2 as YFSETQ. The CDR3 protein is CASSLGGTLIGAEAFF. The CDR3 nucleotides read TGCGCCAGCAGCTTGGGGGGGACACTCATAGGTGCTGAAGCTTTCTTT.

The CDR3 nucleotides read TGTGCCAGCAGTGGGGACAGGTGGGAAGATACGCAGTATTTT. Its protein is CASSGDRWEDTQYF. V and J are TRBV2 and TRBJ2-3; the match to TRBD1 covers 8 bases. The germline gives CDR1 SNHLY, CDR2 FYNNEI. The V segment lost 4 bases and the J segment 5 bases; nucleotides outside the gene matches: 5. The CDR3 length is 14 residues.

The V and J genes are TRBV20-1 and TRBJ2-3, with no clear D. Trimming pared 3 bases from V and 6 bases from J, leaving 7 bases between. CDR1 is DFQATT and CDR2 is SNEGSKA in the germline V gene (reference sequence). This CDR3 is built from 11 residues. The CDR3 nucleotides read TGCAGTGCTAGGCAATTGGATACGCAGTATTTT. The encoded protein is CSARQLDTQYF.

V gene TRBV7-8 combines with J gene TRBJ1-4; tentative D call: TRBD1 (6 bases). This CDR3 contains 17 residues. Between the trimmed V and J ends, which lost 5 bases and 8 bases, there was a span of 24 bases. Germline CDR1 SGHVS, CDR2 FQNEAQ. The CDR3 reads CASSPSYAGQGKEKLFF. The CDR3 nucleotides read TGTGCCAGCAGCCCTAGTTATGCGGGCCAGGGGAAGGAAAAACTGTTTTTT.

This sequence joins TRBV5-3 and TRBJ1-3, with D unclear. TRBV5-3 is noted as an ORF with a role that remains uncertain. There are 16 residues in the CDR3. V lost 1 base, J lost 0 bases, and 11 bases lay in between. CDR3 in DNA: TGTGCCAGAAGCTTGACCAGCGAGATCTCTGGAAACACCATATATTTT. This encodes CARSLTSEISGNTIYF.

The rearrangement uses TRBV5-1 and TRBJ2-3; D uncertain. The CDR3 totals 14 residues. Between the trimmed V and J ends, which lost 0 bases and 2 bases, there was a span of 7 bases. Germline-derived CDR1 and CDR2 are SGHRS and YFSETQ. CDR3 sequence (DNA): TGCGCCAGCAGCTTGGGCCCCTCCACAGATACGCAGTATTTT. This translates into CASSLGPSTDTQYF.

This clone was detected only once. This sequence joins TRBV9 and TRBJ1-6; 7 bases are shared with TRBD1. CDR3 length: 15 amino acids. Germline lookup yields CDR1 SGDLS and CDR2 YYNGEE. The V segment lost 4 bases and the J segment 4 bases; nucleotides outside the gene matches: 5. CDR3 sequence (DNA): TGTGCCAGCAGCTCCAACAGGGGTTATAATTCACCCCTCCACTTT. It codes for CASSSNRGYNSPLHF.

The rearrangement joins TRBV12-5 to TRBJ2-7; D is tentatively TRBD1 or TRBD2 (5 bases each). The CDR3 sequence is 21 residues long. The germline gives CDR1 LGHNT, CDR2 FRNRAP. Trimming left V 0 bases short and J 4 bases short, with 31 bases between. For the CDR3, the DNA is TGTGCTAGTGGTTTGGTACCCCGTTGGAGTCAGGGCCGGGACGAAACTTACGAGCAGTACTTC. Translated, it gives CASGLVPRWSQGRDETYEQYF.